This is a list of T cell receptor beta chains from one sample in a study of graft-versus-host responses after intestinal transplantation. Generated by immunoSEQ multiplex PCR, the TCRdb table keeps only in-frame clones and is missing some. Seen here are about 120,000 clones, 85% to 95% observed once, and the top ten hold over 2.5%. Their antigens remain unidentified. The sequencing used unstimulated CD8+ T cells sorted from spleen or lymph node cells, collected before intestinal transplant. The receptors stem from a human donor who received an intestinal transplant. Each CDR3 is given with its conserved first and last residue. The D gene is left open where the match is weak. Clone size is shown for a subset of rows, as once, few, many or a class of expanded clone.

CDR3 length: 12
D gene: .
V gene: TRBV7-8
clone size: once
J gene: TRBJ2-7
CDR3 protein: CASSRPRLEQYF
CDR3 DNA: TGTGCCAGCAGCCGCCCTCGTCTGGAGCAGTACTTC

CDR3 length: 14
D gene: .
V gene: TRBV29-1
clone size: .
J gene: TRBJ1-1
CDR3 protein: CSVETGTPRAEAFF
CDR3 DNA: TGCAGCGTTGAAACCGGGACACCTCGGGCTGAAGCTTTCTTT

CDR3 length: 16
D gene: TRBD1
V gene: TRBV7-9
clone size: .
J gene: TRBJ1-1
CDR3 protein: CASSHGQGLWRTEAFF
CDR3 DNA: TGTGCCAGCAGCCACGGACAGGGCCTCTGGCGCACTGAAGCTTTCTTT

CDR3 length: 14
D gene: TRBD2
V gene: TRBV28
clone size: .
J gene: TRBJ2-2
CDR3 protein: CATVTSGNTGELFF
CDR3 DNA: TGTGCCACCGTGACTAGCGGGAACACCGGGGAGCTGTTTTTT

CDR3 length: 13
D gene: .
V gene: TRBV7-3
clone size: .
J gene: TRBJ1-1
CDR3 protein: CASSLNALTEAFF
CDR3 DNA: TGTGCCAGCAGCTTAAATGCGCTCACTGAAGCTTTCTTT

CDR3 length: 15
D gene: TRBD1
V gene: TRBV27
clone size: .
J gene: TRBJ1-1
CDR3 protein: CASSLRQGRNTEAFF
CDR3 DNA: TGTGCCAGCAGCCTCCGACAGGGGCGGAACACTGAAGCTTTCTTT

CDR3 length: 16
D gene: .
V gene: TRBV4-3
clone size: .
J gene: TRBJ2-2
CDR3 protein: CASSQDSVRGTGELFF
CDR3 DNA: TGCGCCAGCAGCCAAGATTCGGTCAGGGGAACCGGGGAGCTGTTTTTT

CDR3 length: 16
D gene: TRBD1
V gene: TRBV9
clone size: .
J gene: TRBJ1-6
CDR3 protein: CASSATGESYNSPLHF
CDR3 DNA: TGTGCCAGCAGCGCTACAGGGGAATCCTATAATTCACCCCTCCACTTT

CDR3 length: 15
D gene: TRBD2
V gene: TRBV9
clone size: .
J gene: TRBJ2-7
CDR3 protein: CASSPGTSGGYEQYF
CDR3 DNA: TGTGCCAGCAGCCCCGGGACTAGCGGGGGATACGAGCAGTACTTC

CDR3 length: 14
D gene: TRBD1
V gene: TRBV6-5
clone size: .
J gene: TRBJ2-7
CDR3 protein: CASSVRDSPYEQYF
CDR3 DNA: TGTGCCAGCAGTGTCCGGGACAGCCCCTACGAGCAGTACTTC

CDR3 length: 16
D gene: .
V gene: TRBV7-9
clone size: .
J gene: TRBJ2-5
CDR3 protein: CASRSYVGEGPETQYF
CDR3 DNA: TGTGCCAGCAGGTCCTACGTGGGTGAGGGTCCAGAGACCCAGTACTTC

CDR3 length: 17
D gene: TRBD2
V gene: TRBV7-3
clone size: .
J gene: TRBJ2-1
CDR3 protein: CASSLNGGRAPRNEQFF
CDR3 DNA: TGTGCCAGCAGCTTAAATGGCGGGAGGGCCCCCCGCAATGAGCAGTTCTTC

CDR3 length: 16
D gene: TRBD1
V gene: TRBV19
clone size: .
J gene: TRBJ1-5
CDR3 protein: CASSIGHTGGNQPQHF
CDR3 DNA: TGTGCCAGTAGTATAGGACATACAGGGGGCAACCAGCCCCAGCATTTT

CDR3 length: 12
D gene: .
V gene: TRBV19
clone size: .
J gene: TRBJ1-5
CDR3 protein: CASSIGSQPQHF
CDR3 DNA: TGTGCCAGTAGTATCGGGAGTCAGCCCCAGCATTTT

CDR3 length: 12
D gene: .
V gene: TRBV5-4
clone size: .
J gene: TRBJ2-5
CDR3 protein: CASSAGGETQYF
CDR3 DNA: TGTGCCAGCAGTGCCGGGGGAGAGACCCAGTACTTC

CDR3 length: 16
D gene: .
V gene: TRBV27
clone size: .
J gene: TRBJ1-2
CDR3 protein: CASSPYPKGSNYGYTF
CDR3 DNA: TGTGCCAGCAGTCCTTACCCTAAAGGGTCTAACTATGGCTACACCTTC

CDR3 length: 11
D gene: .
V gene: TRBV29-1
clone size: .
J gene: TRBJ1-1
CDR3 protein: CSVSTNTEAFF
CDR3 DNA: TGCAGCGTTTCAACGAACACTGAAGCTTTCTTT

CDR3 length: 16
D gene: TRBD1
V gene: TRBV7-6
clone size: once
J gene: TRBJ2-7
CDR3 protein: CASSPGTGSSSYEQYF
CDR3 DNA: TGTGCCAGCAGCCCAGGGACAGGATCGAGCTCCTACGAGCAGTACTTC

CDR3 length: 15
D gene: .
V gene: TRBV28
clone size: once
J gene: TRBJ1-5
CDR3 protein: CASSSRQGVDQPQHF
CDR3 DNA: TGTGCCAGCAGTTCCCGACAAGGGGTAGATCAGCCCCAGCATTTT

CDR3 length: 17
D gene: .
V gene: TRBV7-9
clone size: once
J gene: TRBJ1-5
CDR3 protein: CASSLAEGVSSNQPQHF
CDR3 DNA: TGTGCCAGCAGCTTAGCGGAGGGGGTGAGTAGCAATCAGCCCCAGCATTTT

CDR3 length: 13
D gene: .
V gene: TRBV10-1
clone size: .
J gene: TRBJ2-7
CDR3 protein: CAPRQGIPYEQYF
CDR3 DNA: TGCGCCCCACGTCAGGGGATCCCCTACGAGCAGTACTTC

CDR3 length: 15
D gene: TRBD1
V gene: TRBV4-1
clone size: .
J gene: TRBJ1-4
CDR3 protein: CASSQEGGAGEKLFF
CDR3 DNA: TGCGCCAGCAGCCAAGAAGGGGGCGCTGGTGAAAAACTGTTTTTT

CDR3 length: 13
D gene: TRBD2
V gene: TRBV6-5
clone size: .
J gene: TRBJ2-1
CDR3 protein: CATGRLAGDEQFF
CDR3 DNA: TGTGCCACCGGAAGACTAGCGGGAGATGAGCAGTTCTTC

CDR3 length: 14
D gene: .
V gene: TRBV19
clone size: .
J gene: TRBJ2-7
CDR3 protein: CASSIGTPSYEQYF
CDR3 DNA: TGTGCCAGTAGTATTGGGACCCCCTCCTACGAGCAGTACTTC

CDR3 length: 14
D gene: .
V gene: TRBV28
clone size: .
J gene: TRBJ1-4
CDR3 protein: CASSSDSTYEKLFF
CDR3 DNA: TGTGCCAGCAGCTCCGACAGTACCTATGAAAAACTGTTTTTT

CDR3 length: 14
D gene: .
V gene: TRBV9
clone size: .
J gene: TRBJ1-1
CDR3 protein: CASSVKGLGTEAFF
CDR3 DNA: TGTGCCAGCAGCGTCAAGGGGCTGGGCACTGAAGCTTTCTTT

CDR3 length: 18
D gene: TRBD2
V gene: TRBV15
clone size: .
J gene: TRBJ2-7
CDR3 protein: CATSTGPDAGLAAYEQYF
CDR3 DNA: TGTGCCACCAGCACGGGGCCAGACGCCGGACTAGCGGCGTACGAGCAGTACTTC

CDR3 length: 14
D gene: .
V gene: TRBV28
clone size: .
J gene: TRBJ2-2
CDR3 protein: CASSLGLDTGELFF
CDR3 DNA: TGTGCCAGCAGTTTAGGTTTGGACACCGGGGAGCTGTTTTTT

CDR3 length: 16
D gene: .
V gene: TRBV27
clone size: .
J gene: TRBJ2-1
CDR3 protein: CASSSSTTYSYNEQFF
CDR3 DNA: TGTGCCAGCAGTTCCTCGACAACATACTCCTACAATGAGCAGTTCTTC

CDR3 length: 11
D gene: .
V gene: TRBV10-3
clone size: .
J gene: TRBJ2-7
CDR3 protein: CAIREGGEQYF
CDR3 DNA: TGTGCCATCAGAGAGGGGGGGGAGCAGTACTTC

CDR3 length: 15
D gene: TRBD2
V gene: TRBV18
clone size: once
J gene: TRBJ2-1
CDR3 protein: CASSPGTSAYNEQFF
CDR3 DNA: TGTGCCAGCTCACCCGGGACTAGTGCCTACAATGAGCAGTTCTTC

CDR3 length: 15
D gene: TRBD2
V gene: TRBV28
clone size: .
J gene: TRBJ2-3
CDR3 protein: CASSFTSGITDTQYF
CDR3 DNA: TGTGCCAGCAGTTTTACTAGCGGCATCACAGATACGCAGTATTTT

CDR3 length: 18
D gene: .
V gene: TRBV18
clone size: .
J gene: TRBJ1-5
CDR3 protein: CASSTTRQAWNSNQPQHF
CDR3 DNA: TGTGCCAGCTCAACAACTAGACAGGCCTGGAATAGCAATCAGCCCCAGCATTTT

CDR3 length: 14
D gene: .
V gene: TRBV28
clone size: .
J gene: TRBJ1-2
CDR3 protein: CASTPQDSPYGYTF
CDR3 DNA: TGTGCCAGCACCCCGCAGGACAGCCCGTATGGCTACACCTTC

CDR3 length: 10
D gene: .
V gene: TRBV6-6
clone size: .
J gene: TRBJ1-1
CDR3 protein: CASVASEVFF
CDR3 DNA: TGTGCCAGCGTAGCGTCTGAAGTTTTCTTT

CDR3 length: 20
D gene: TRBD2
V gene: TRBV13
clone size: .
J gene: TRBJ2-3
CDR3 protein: CASSLEASGSTDTSTDTQYF
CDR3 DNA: TGTGCCAGCAGCCTAGAGGCTAGCGGGAGTACAGATACTAGCACAGATACGCAGTATTTT

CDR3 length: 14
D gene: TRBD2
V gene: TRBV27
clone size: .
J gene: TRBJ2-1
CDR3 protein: CASSPGLGDYEQFF
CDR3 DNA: TGTGCCAGCAGTCCGGGACTAGGGGACTATGAGCAGTTCTTC

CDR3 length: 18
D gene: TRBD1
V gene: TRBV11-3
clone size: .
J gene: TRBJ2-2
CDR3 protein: CASSPFRGQAGNTGELFF
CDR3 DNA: TGTGCCAGCAGCCCATTTCGGGGACAGGCAGGGAACACCGGGGAGCTGTTTTTT

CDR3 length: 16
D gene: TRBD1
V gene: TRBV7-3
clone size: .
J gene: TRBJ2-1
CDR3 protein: CASSLRSGGPYNEQFF
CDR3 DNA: TGTGCCAGCAGCTTAAGGTCAGGGGGACCCTACAATGAGCAGTTCTTC

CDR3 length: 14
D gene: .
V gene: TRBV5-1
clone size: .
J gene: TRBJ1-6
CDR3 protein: CASSLARANSPLHF
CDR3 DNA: TGCGCCAGCAGCTTGGCCAGGGCGAATTCACCCCTCCACTTT

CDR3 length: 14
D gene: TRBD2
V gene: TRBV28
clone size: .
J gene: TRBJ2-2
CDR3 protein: CASAAGVNTGELFF
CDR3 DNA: TGTGCCAGCGCAGCGGGGGTAAACACCGGGGAGCTGTTTTTT

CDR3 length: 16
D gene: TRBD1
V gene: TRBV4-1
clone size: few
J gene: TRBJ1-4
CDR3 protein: CASSQDPTGGREKLFF
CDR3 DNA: TGCGCCAGCAGCCAAGATCCGACAGGGGGTCGGGAAAAACTGTTTTTT

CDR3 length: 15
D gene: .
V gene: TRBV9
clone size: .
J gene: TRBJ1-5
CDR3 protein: CASSVGGSGNQPQHF
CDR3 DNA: TGTGCCAGCAGCGTAGGGGGGAGTGGCAATCAGCCCCAGCATTTT

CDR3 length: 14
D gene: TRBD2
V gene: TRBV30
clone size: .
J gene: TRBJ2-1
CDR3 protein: CAVGPGLAGNEQFF
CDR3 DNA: TGTGCCGTCGGACCGGGACTAGCGGGCAATGAGCAGTTCTTC

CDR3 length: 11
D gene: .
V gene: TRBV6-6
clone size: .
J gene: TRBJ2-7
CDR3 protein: CASSYSNEQYF
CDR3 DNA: TGTGCCAGCAGTTACTCGAATGAGCAGTACTTC

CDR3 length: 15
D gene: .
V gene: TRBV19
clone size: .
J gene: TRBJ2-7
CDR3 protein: CASSTTLSYLYEQYF
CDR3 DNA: TGTGCCAGTAGCACCACCCTTAGTTACTTGTACGAGCAGTACTTC

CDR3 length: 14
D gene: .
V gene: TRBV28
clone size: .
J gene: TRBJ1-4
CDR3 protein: CASRAHGGASGVFF
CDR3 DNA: TGTGCCAGCAGGGCCCACGGGGGGGCCTCAGGGGTGTTTTTT

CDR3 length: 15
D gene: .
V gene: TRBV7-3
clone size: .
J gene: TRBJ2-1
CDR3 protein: CASSLAGSPYNEQFF
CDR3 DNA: TGTGCCAGCAGCTTAGCGGGATCACCCTACAATGAGCAGTTCTTC

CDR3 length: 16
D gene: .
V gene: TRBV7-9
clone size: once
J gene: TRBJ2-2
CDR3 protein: CASSSSGNSNTGELFF
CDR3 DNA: TGTGCCAGCAGCTCGTCGGGCAATTCAAACACCGGGGAGCTGTTTTTT

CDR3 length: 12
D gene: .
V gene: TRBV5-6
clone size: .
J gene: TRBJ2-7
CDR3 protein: CASSGGSYEQYF
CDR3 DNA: TGTGCCAGCAGCGGGGGCTCCTACGAGCAGTACTTC

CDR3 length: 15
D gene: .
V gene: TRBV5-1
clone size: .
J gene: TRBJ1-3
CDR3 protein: CASSLEAGSGNTIYF
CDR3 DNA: TGCGCCAGCAGCTTGGAGGCCGGCTCTGGAAACACCATATATTTT

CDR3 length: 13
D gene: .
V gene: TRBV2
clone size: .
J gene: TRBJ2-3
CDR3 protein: CASRYGITDTQYF
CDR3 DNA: TGTGCCAGCAGGTACGGGATCACAGATACGCAGTATTTT

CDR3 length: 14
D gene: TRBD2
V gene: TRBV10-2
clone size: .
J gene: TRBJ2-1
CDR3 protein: CASSGRAGAYEQFF
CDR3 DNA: TGCGCCAGCAGTGGTCGAGCGGGAGCTTATGAGCAGTTCTTC

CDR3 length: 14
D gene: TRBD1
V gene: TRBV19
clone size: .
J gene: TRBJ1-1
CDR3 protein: CASSWATGVTEAFF
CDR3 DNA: TGTGCCAGTAGTTGGGCGACAGGGGTTACTGAAGCTTTCTTT

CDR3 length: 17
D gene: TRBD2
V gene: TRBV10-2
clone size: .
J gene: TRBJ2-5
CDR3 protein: CASSEPRSGKQQETQYF
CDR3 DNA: TGCGCCAGCAGTGAGCCCAGAAGCGGGAAACAACAAGAGACCCAGTACTTC